The sequence of this T cell receptor beta chain was determined in a study of OX40 agonist ivuxolimab in advanced cancers. The study, taken as a whole, reports: With doses of 0.1-3.0 mg/kg, partial responders showed among the lowest clonal expansion. Low levels of normalized T-cell clonal expansion also appeared in some nonresponders.

Profiled with immunoSEQ multiplex PCR; TCRdb holds only in-frame clones, not every one. Of some 39,000 clones listed, approximately 80% are singletons. With regard to this clone: As yet, its antigen is unknown.

Sequencing used CD4+ or CD8+ T cells sorted from blood, obtained in a trial of the OX40 agonist ivuxolimab. This TCR was recovered from an adult with an advanced solid tumor such as melanoma, head and neck, liver or kidney cancer.

CDR3 in amino acids: CASSPSPNYGYTF. The CDR3, as DNA: TGTGCCAGCAGTCCGAGTCCTAACTATGGCTACACCTTC. The rearrangement links TRBV7-6 to TRBJ1-2; no reliable D call. Looked up from germline, CDR1 is SGHVS and CDR2 is FNYEAQ. With 6 bases removed from V and 0 bases from J, the gap between germline ends came to 8 bases. This CDR3 has 13 amino acids.